The 10 T cell receptor beta chains reported below all come from one sample, sequenced in a study of T cells in Graves' hyperthyroidism and ophthalmopathy. Amplification yielded TCR beta CDR3 regions, with RNA transcripts as the source. HTBI primers were the set used in a first-round RT-PCR of the TCR CDR3. A single record per CDR3 protein comes from TCRdb applying MiXCR to the multiplex PCR reads. Seen here are approximately 400,000 distinct CDR3 sequences, approximately 14% observed once, and the top ten hold 25% to 35%. Sequenced: blood. The receptors come from a woman in her late teens or twenties with Graves' hyperthyroidism that later progressed to Graves' ophthalmopathy.

This clonotype showed up many times. The J gene is TRBJ2-5, the V gene TRBV7-2, with 9 positions matching TRBD2. The V gene's germline CDR1 is SGHTA and CDR2 FQGNSA. This CDR3 has 19 amino acids. Trimming cost V 5 bases and J 1 base; bases outside gene matches: 17. CDR3 sequence: CASSPPAGALAGIQETQYF. The DNA of the CDR3 is TGTGCCAGCAGCCCCCCTGCGGGCGCACTAGCGGGCATCCAAGAGACCCAGTACTTC.

About this clonotype itself: A much larger clone lies a single base off, so this may be a read error. CDR3 residues: CASSDNQETRYF. In nucleotides, the CDR3 is TGTGCCAGCAGCGACAACCAAGAGACCCGGTACTTC. The chain combines TRBV13 with TRBJ2-5, with no clear D. Germline V gene sequence: CDR1 PRHDT, CDR2 FYEKMQ (reference sequence). This CDR3 comprises 12 residues.

V gene TRBV20-1 combines with J gene TRBJ2-3, with D possibly matching TRBD1 (5 bases). Trimming shortened V by 6 bases and J by 2 bases, and 15 bases separated the two germline ends. Looked up from germline, CDR1 is DFQATT and CDR2 is SNEGSKA (reference sequence). This CDR3 comprises 14 residues. The CDR3 sequence is CSAMWHGATDTQYF. The CDR3 DNA reads as TGCAGTGCAATGTGGCATGGGGCCACAGATACGCAGTATTTT.

This clonotype showed up many times. The rearrangement uses TRBV27 and TRBJ2-4; tentative D call: TRBD1 (6 bases). The CDR3 contains 12 residues. Trimming took off 10 bases at V and 7 bases at J, with 14 bases between the two ends. Germline V gene data show CDR1 as MNHEY and CDR2 as SMNVEV (reference sequence). Here the CDR3 DNA reads TGTGCCACCGGTGGGCAGGGGAACATTCAGTACTTC. Protein: CATGGQGNIQYF.

This clonotype was seen only a few times. This chain links TRBV7-9 with TRBJ1-3, with D tentatively TRBD1 (6 bases). Germline lookup yields CDR1 SEHNR and CDR2 FQNEAQ (reference sequence). This CDR3 spans 15 amino acids. V lost 5 bases and J lost 8, with 19 bases in between. CDR3 amino acids: CASSRLTGIGDTIYF. The CDR3 DNA sequence: TGTGCCAGCAGCCGCCTAACAGGGATCGGAGACACCATATATTTT.

This chain connects TRBV20-1 to TRBJ2-3, with D tentatively TRBD2 (5 bases). Trimming stripped 0 bases from V and 4 bases from J, with 17 bases between. CDR3 size: 16 residues. From germline, CDR1 is DFQATT and CDR2 SNEGSKA (reference sequence). CDR3 bases: TGCAGTGCTAGAGATGGGGTAGCAGCTAGCCCAGATACGCAGTATTTT. Protein sequence: CSARDGVAASPDTQYF.

This clonotype was seen many times. V gene TRBV2 combines with J gene TRBJ2-7, with D hard to call. This CDR3 has 14 residues. Germline values: CDR1 SNHLY, CDR2 FYNNEI. V was shortened by 8 bases and J by 6 bases, with 20 bases between the two germline ends. DNA of the CDR3: TGTGCCAGCGCTGAGGACGGCAGGCTGGTCGAGCAGTACTTC. Its translation is CASAEDGRLVEQYF.

This clonotype was found a few times. V and J are TRBV28 and TRBJ2-1, with D possibly matching TRBD2 (6 bases). Germline V gene data show CDR1 as MDHEN and CDR2 as SYDVKM. This CDR3 is built from 17 residues. The V and J ends lost 5 bases and 1 base respectively, with 18 bases between them. DNA of the CDR3: TGTGCCAGCAGTCTAGCGTTCCCCAGTGGATCCTACAATGAGCAGTTCTTC. The encoded protein is CASSLAFPSGSYNEQFF. The complete variable domain, with remaining parts taken from reference TRBV28 and TRBJ2-1, reads DVKVTQSSRYLVKRTGEKVFLECVQDMDHENMFWYRQDPGLGLRLIYFSYDVKMKEKGDIPEGYSVSREKKERFSLILESASTNQTSMYLCASSLAFPSGSYNEQFFGPGTRLTVL.

Concerning this clonotype: A much larger clone sits a single nucleotide away, making a read error possible. The gene calls are TRBV6-2 or TRBV6-3 and TRBJ2-1, with D perhaps TRBD2 (5 bases). Germline V gene sequence: CDR1 MNHEY, CDR2 SVGEGT. This CDR3 comprises 19 residues. Trimming took off 2 bases at V and 0 bases at J, with 20 bases between the two ends. The chain's CDR3 is CASSYPIMWEWGSYNEQFF. In nucleotides, the CDR3 is TGTGCCAGCAGTTACCCGATAATGTGGGAGTGGGGCTCCTACAATGAGCAGTTCTTC.

This clonotype was seen more than once but under ten times. V and J are TRBV19 and TRBJ2-1, with 8 bases lining up with TRBD2. The CDR3 consists of 15 residues. Germline lookup yields CDR1 LNHDA and CDR2 SQIVND (reference sequence). The trim removed 4 bases at V and 7 bases at J, leaving 9 bases unmatched. The CDR3 reads CASSTGGRVRNEQFF. The CDR3 DNA is TGTGCCAGTAGTACGGGGGGGAGGGTGAGAAATGAGCAGTTCTTC. The variable domain in full, completed from reference TRBV19 and TRBJ2-1, reads DGGITQSPKYLFRKEGQNVTLSCEQNLNHDAMYWYRQDPGQGLRLIYYSQIVNDFQKGDIAEGYSVSREKKESFPLTVTSAQKNPTAFYLCASSTGGRVRNEQFFGPGTRLTVL.